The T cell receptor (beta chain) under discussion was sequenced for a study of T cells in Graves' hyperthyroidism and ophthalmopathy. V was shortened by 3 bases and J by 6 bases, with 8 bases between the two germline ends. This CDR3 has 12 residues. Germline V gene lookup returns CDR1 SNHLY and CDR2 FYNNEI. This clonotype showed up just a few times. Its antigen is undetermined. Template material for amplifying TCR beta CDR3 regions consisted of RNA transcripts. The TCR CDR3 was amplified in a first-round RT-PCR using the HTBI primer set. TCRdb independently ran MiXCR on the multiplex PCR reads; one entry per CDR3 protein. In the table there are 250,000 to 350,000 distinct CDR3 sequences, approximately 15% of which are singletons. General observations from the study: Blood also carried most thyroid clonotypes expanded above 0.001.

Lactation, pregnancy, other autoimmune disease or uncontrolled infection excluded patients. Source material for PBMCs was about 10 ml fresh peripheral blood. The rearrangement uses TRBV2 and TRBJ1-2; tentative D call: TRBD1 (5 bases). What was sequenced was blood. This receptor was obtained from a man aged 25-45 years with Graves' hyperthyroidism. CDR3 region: CASSEEQDGYTF. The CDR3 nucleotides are TGTGCCAGCAGTGAGGAACAGGATGGCTACACCTTC.